Given below is one T cell receptor (beta chain) in context. Germline CDR1 and CDR2: SGHNT and YYREEE (reference sequence). Trimming left V 4 bases short and J 4 bases short, with 18 bases between. The CDR3 length is 15 residues. This sample was taken from a study of shared clonotypes between healthy human individuals. Running of the assay took place at deep level. The method was immunoSEQ multiplex PCR; TCRdb's version includes in-frame clones alone and lacks a portion of them. The top ten clones hold 0.45% of a sample with some 1.5 million clones, about 98% of them seen once. This TCR was sampled from a man younger than 45 in good health. The chain is built from TRBV5-4 and TRBJ2-7, with D perhaps TRBD2 (6 bases). Source material: naive CD4+ T cells sorted from blood. Regarding subset: CD45RA+ positively selected. The CDR3 protein is CASSRPEGDVYEQYF. The CDR3 coding sequence is TGTGCCAGCAGCCGACCGGAGGGAGATGTATACGAGCAGTACTTC.